This T cell receptor beta chain was retrieved from a study of blood T cell repertoires in COVID-19. The CDR3 spans 14 residues. The study drew participants aged roughly 18 to 95 years from some 23 US areas. Repertoires were generated with immunoSEQ multiplex PCR, while TCRdb's copy carries only in-frame clones and drops some. Of 430,000 or so clones listed, approximately 91% are singletons. This clone has ten or more counts. The sample taken for sequencing was PBMCs or T cells enriched from blood (not recorded which). The chain has TRBV12-1 and TRBJ1-2; the table gives TRBD1 as D, unverified against the DNA. TRBV12-1 is listed as a pseudogene. The sequence was obtained from a woman younger than 35 who had been exposed to COVID-19. As DNA, the CDR3 is TGTGCCAGCAGCTCCTCGGACAGGGTGGATGGCTACACCTTC. This translates into CASSSSDRVDGYTF.